This record looks at one T cell receptor beta chain sequence and its context. CDR1 GTSNPN and CDR2 SVGIG come from the germline V gene (reference sequence). The J segment lost 3 bases and the V segment lost 0 bases, leaving 0 bases of the junction unmatched. There are 15 residues in the CDR3. The repertoire was sequenced with immunoSEQ multiplex PCR; TCRdb's copy has only in-frame clones and lacks some. This sample yields over 200,000 clones, of which about 90% are seen a single time; about 2% belongs to the top ten. The sample is drawn from a study of blood T cell repertoires in COVID-19. Study summary: T cells, B-cell-depleted T cells, or PBMCs supplied cDNA or gDNA.

The J gene is TRBJ2-2, the V gene TRBV30; TRBD2 matches 11 bases. This receptor was taken from a man aged 35 to 55 with active or convalescent COVID-19. Input material: peripheral blood. The CDR3 loop reads CAWSVLAGDTGELFF. The CDR3 region has the DNA TGTGCCTGGAGTGTACTAGCGGGAGACACCGGGGAGCTGTTTTTT. Combining the CDR3 with reference TRBV30 and TRBJ2-2 gives the whole variable domain SQTIHQWPATLVQPVGSPLSLECTVEGTSNPNLYWYRQAAGRGLQLLFYSVGIGQISSEVPQNLSASRPQDRQFILSSKKLLLSDSGFYLCAWSVLAGDTGELFFGEGSRLTVL.